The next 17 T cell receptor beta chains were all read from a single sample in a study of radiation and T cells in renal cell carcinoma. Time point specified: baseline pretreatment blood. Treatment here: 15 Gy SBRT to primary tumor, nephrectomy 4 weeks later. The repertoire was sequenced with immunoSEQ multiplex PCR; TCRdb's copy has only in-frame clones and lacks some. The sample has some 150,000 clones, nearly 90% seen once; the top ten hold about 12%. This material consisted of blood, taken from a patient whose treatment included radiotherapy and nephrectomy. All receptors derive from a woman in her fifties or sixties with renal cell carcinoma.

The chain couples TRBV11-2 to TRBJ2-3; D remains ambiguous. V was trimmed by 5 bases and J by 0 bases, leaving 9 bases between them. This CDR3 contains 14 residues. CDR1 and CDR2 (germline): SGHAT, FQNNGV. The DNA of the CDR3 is TGTGCCAGCAGCCCACTGACTAGCACAGATACGCAGTATTTT. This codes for CASSPLTSTDTQYF.

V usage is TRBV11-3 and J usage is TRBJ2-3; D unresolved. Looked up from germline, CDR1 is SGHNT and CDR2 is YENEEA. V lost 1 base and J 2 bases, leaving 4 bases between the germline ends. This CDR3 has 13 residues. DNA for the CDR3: TGTGCCAGCAGCTTAGGGCCCACAGATACGCAGTATTTT. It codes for CASSLGPTDTQYF. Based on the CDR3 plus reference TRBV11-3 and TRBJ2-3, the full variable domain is EAGVVQSPRYKIIEKKQPVAFWCNPISGHNTLYWYLQNLGQGPELLIRYENEEAVDDSQLPKDRFSAERLKGVDSTLKIQPAELGDSAVYLCASSLGPTDTQYFGPGTRLTVL.

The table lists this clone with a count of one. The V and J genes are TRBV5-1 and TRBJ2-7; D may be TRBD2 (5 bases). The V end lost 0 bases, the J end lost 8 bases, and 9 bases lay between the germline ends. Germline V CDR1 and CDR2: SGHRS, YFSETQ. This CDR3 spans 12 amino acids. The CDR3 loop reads CASSLAEGKQYF. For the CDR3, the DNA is TGCGCCAGCAGCTTGGCCGAGGGTAAGCAGTACTTC.

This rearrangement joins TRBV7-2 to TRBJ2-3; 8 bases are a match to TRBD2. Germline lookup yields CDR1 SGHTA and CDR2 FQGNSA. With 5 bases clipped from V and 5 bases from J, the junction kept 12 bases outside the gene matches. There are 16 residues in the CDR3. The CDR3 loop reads CASSLTRRGAGDTQYF. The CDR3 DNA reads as TGTGCCAGCAGCCTCACGCGGCGGGGGGCCGGAGATACGCAGTATTTT.

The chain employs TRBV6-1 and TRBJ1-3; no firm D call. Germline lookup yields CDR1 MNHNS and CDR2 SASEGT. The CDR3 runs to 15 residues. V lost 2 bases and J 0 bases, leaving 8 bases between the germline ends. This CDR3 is CASSEREDSGNTIYF. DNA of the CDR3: TGTGCCAGCAGTGAAAGGGAGGACTCTGGAAACACCATATATTTT.

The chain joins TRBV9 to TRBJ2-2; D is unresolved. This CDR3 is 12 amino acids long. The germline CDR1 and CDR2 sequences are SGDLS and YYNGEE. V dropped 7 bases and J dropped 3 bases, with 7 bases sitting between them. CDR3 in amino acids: CASALDTGELFF. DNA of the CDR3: TGTGCCAGCGCTTTGGACACCGGGGAGCTGTTTTTT.

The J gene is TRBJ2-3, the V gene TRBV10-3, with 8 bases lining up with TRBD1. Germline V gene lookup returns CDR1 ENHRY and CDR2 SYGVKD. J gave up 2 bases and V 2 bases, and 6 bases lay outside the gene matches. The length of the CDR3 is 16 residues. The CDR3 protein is CAISEGGQGTTDTQYF. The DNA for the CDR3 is TGTGCCATCAGTGAGGGAGGACAGGGAACCACAGATACGCAGTATTTT.

The CDR3 is CASRVGTQYF. CDR3 sequence (DNA): TGCGCCAGCAGGGTGGGGACCCAGTACTTC. The gene calls are TRBV23-1 and TRBJ2-5; D not certain. TRBV23-1 is reported as an ORF; its role is uncertain. The CDR3 covers 10 residues. Deletions cut 6 bases from V and 7 bases from J, with 6 bases between.

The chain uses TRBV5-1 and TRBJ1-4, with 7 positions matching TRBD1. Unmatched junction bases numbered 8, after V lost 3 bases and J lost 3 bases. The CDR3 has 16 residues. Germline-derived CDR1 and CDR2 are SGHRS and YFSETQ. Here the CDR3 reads CASSYLQGSPNEKLFF. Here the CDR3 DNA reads TGCGCCAGCAGCTATTTACAGGGGTCCCCTAATGAAAAACTGTTTTTT.

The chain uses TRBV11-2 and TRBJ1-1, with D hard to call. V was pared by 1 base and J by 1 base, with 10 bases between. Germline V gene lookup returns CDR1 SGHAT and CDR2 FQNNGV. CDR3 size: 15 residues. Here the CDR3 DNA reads TGTGCCAGCAGCTTAGCGACTCCCGGGAACACTGAAGCTTTCTTT. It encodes CASSLATPGNTEAFF.

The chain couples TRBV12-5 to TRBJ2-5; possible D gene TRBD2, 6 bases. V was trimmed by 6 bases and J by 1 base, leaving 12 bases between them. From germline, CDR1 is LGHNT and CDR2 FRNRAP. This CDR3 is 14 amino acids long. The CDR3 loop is CASGEGLPQETQYF. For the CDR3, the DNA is TGTGCTAGTGGCGAGGGACTCCCCCAAGAGACCCAGTACTTC. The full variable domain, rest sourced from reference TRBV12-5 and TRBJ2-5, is DARVTQTPRHKVTEMGQEVTMRCQPILGHNTVFWYRQTMMQGLELLAYFRNRAPLDDSGMPKDRFSAEMPDATLATLKIQPSEPRDSAVYFCASGEGLPQETQYFGPGTRLLVL.

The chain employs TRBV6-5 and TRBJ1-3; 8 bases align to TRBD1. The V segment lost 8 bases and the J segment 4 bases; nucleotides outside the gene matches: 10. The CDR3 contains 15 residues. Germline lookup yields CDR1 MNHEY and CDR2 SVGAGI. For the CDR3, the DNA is TGTGCCAGCCATTCAACAGGGGGAGGAGGAAACACCATATATTTT. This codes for CASHSTGGGGNTIYF.

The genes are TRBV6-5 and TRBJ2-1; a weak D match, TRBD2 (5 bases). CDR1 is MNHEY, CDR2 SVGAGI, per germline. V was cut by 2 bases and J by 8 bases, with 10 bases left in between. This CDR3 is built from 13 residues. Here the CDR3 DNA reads TGTGCCAGCAGTTACCTACGAGGGTATGAGCAGTTCTTC. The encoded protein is CASSYLRGYEQFF.

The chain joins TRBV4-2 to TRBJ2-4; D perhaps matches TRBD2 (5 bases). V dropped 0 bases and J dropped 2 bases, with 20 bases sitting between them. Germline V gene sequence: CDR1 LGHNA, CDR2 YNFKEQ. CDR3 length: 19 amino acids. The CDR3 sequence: CASSQESVERRGSKNIQYF. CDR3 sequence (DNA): TGTGCCAGCAGCCAAGAGTCCGTCGAAAGGAGAGGGTCCAAAAACATTCAGTACTTC.

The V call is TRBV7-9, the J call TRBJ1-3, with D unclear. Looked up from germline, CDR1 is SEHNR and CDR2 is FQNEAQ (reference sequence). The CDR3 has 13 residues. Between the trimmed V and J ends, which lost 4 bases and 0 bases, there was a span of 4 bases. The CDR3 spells CASSSHSGNTIYF. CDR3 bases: TGTGCCAGCAGCTCCCACTCTGGAAACACCATATATTTT.

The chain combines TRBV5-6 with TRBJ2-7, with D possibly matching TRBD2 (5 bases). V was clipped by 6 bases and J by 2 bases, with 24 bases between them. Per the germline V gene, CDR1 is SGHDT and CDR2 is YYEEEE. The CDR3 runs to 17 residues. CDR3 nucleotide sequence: TGTGCCAGCACCGAAAAACTGAGGGTGTTTACTCCCTACGAGCAGTACTTC. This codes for CASTEKLRVFTPYEQYF.

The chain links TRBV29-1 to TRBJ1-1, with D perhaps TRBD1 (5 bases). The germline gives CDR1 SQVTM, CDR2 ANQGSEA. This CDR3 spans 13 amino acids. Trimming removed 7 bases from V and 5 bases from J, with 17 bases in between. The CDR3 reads CSAQKEEGTEAFF. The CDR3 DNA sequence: TGCAGCGCCCAAAAGGAGGAGGGGACTGAAGCTTTCTTT. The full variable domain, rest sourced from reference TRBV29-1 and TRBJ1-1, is SAVISQKPSRDICQRGTSLTIQCQVDSQVTMMFWYRQQPGQSLTLIATANQGSEATYESGFVIDKFPISRPNLTFSTLTVSNMSPEDSSIYLCSAQKEEGTEAFFGQGTRLTVV.